This T cell receptor (beta chain) emerged from a study of T cell changes during pregnancy in multiple sclerosis. After removal of 5 bases from V and 4 bases from J, the junction contained 5 bases not matched to a gene. Germline CDR1 reads SEHNR; CDR2 reads FQNEAQ (reference sequence). CDR3 length: 14 amino acids. Clones were read by immunoSEQ multiplex PCR, and TCRdb kept only the in-frame ones, dropping some. Of about 70,000 clones listed, around 94% are singletons. Sequenced material: peripheral blood, taken in the third trimester of pregnancy. The TCR comes from a female donor with multiple sclerosis, enrolled in a pregnancy study. This rearrangement joins TRBV7-9 to TRBJ1-5; 7 bases map to TRBD1. DNA for the CDR3: TGTGCCAGCAGCCACGGGACAGATAATCAGCCCCAGCATTTT. Translating gives CASSHGTDNQPQHF.